Shown below are 10 T cell receptor beta chains from a single sample sequenced in a study of cytomegalovirus exposure and HLA in healthy donors. The PCR contained 60 Vbeta and 13 Jbeta primers. The protocol was immunoSEQ multiplex PCR, while the TCRdb copy is restricted to in-frame clones and leaves out a portion. This table holds 160,000 or so clones, almost 80% found once. The specimen sequenced was PBMCs. The receptors originated from a man aged 40-50 years in good health and CMV-seropositive.

The rearrangement uses TRBV6-6 and TRBJ1-1; D is uncertain. The CDR3 extends over 12 amino acids. Trimming removed 6 bases from V and 1 base from J, with 6 bases in between. Germline values: CDR1 MNHNY, CDR2 SVGAGI (reference sequence). CDR3 in DNA: TGTGCCAGCAGACCAGGGAACACTGAAGCTTTCTTT. It specifies CASRPGNTEAFF.

CDR3 DNA sequence: TGTGCCAGTAGTCTGCGGGGGTCCTACAATGAGCAGTTCTTC. Protein product: CASSLRGSYNEQFF. The gene calls are TRBV19 and TRBJ2-1; the match to TRBD2 covers 7 bases. The CDR3 is 14 residues long. Germline CDR1 is LNHDA and CDR2 is SQIVND (reference sequence). Trimming took 5 bases from V and 1 from J; bases not matched to a gene: 2. Supplemented by reference TRBV19 and TRBJ2-1, the full variable domain reads DGGITQSPKYLFRKEGQNVTLSCEQNLNHDAMYWYRQDPGQGLRLIYYSQIVNDFQKGDIAEGYSVSREKKESFPLTVTSAQKNPTAFYLCASSLRGSYNEQFFGPGTRLTVL.

The chain joins TRBV27 to TRBJ2-7; maybe TRBD1 (6 bases). From germline, CDR1 is MNHEY and CDR2 SMNVEV (reference sequence). The CDR3 is 13 residues long. V lost 3 bases and J lost 6, with 12 bases in between. CDR3 amino acids: CASSFTQGSEQYF. Here the CDR3 DNA reads TGTGCCAGCAGTTTCACTCAGGGGTCCGAGCAGTACTTC.

Worth noting for this clone: The identical CDR3 is also encoded by other nucleotide sequences in the sample. The rearrangement links TRBV20-1 to TRBJ2-3; D not resolved. The CDR3 covers 11 residues. Trimming took 5 bases from V and 4 from J, leaving 7 bases between them. The germline V gene has CDR1 DFQATT and CDR2 SNEGSKA (reference sequence). CDR3 residues: CSAGSADTQYF. Written as DNA, the CDR3 is TGCAGTGCTGGCAGCGCAGATACGCAGTATTTT.

This chain links TRBV5-6 with TRBJ2-7; D possibly corresponds to TRBD1 (7 bases). The CDR3 has 17 amino acids. V was trimmed by 4 bases and J by 0 bases, leaving 20 bases between them. Germline lookup yields CDR1 SGHDT and CDR2 YYEEEE. The CDR3 loop is CASSPRRDRPTSYEQYF. CDR3 sequence (DNA): TGTGCCAGCAGCCCCCGGAGGGACAGACCAACCTCCTACGAGCAGTACTTC.

This CDR3 reads CASSHPTTNTGELFF. CDR3 DNA sequence: TGTGCCAGCAGTCACCCTACTACGAACACCGGGGAGCTGTTTTTT. V usage is TRBV5-4 and J usage is TRBJ2-2, with D unresolved. Germline assignment: CDR1 SGHNT and CDR2 YYREEE (reference sequence). The CDR3 runs 15 residues. The V end was cut by 5 bases, the J end by 0 bases, with 11 bases between.

The chain joins TRBV28 to TRBJ1-1; D remains ambiguous. Germline lookup yields CDR1 MDHEN and CDR2 SYDVKM. This CDR3 has 10 amino acids. The CDR3 protein is CAARDTEAFF. The CDR3 bases are TGTGCGGCCCGGGACACTGAAGCTTTCTTT.

The chain links TRBV9 to TRBJ2-5; D possibly corresponds to TRBD2 (5 bases). The closer fit of TRBJ2-7 to the DNA end suggests the J call may be wrong. Germline CDR1 reads SGDLS; CDR2 reads YYNGEE. CDR3 length: 15 amino acids. The chain's CDR3 is CASSVRPVQAAEQYF. For the CDR3, the DNA is TGTGCCAGCAGCGTGAGACCTGTTCAAGCGGCCGAGCAGTACTTC.

The CDR3 reads CASSFGGQLQETQYF. CDR3 sequence (DNA): TGTGCCAGCAGCTTCGGAGGGCAGCTTCAAGAGACCCAGTACTTC. The rearrangement joins TRBV11-3 to TRBJ2-5, with D possibly matching TRBD2 (6 bases). There are 15 residues in the CDR3. Germline CDR1 SGHNT, CDR2 YENEEA. V gave up 3 bases and J gave up 2 bases, with 13 bases separating them.

The chain recombines TRBV10-3 with TRBJ2-5, with TRBD2 matching 8 bases. The trim removed 0 bases at V and 5 bases at J, leaving 8 bases unmatched. The CDR3 is 16 amino acids. Germline CDR1 ENHRY, CDR2 SYGVKD. The CDR3 sequence is CAISESTAGVVETQYF. CDR3 sequence (DNA): TGTGCCATCAGTGAGTCGACAGCGGGAGTGGTGGAGACCCAGTACTTC.